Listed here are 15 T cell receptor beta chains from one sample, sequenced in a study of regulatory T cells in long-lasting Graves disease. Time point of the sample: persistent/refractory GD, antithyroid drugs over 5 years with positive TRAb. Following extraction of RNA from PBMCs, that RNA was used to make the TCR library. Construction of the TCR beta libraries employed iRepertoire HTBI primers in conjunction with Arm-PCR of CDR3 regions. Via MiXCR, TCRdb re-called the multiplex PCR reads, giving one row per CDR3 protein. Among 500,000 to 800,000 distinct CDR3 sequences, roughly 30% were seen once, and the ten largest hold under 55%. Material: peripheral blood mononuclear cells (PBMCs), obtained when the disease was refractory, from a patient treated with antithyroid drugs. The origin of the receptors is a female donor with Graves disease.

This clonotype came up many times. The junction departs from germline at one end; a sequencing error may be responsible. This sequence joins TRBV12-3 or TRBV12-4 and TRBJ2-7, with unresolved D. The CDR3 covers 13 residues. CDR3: CASSLASSYEQYF. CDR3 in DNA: TGTGCCAGCAGCTTAGCTAGCTCCTACGAGCAGTACTTC.

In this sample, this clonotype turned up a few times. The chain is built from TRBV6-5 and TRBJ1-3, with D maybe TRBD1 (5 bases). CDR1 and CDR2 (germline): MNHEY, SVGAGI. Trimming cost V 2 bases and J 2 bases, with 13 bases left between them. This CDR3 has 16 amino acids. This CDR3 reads CASSYGGRGAGNTIYF. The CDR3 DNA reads TGTGCCAGCAGTTACGGAGGCCGAGGGGCTGGAAACACCATATATTTT.

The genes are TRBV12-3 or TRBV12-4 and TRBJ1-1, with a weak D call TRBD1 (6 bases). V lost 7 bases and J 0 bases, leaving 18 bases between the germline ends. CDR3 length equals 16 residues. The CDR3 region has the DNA TGTGCCAGCAACCCCGGGGGGGGCATCTTGAACACTGAAGCTTTCTTT. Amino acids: CASNPGGGILNTEAFF.

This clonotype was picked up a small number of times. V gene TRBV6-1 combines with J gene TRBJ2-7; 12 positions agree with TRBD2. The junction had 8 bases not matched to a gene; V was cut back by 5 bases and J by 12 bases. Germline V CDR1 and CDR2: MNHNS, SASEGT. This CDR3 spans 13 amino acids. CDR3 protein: CASSRRTSGNMYF. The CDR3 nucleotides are TGTGCCAGCAGTCGAAGGACTAGCGGGAACATGTACTTC.

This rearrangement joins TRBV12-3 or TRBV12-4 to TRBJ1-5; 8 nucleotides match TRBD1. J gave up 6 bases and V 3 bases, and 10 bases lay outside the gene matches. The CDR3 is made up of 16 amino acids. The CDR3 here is CASSFLGDRQGQPQHF. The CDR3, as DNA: TGTGCCAGCAGTTTCTTAGGGGACAGGCAGGGTCAGCCCCAGCATTTT.

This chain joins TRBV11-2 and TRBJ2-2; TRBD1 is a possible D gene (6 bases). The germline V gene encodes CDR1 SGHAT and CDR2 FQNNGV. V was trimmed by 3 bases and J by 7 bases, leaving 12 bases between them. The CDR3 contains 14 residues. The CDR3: CASSFGTGIGELFF. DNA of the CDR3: TGTGCCAGCAGCTTCGGAACAGGGATCGGGGAGCTGTTTTTT.

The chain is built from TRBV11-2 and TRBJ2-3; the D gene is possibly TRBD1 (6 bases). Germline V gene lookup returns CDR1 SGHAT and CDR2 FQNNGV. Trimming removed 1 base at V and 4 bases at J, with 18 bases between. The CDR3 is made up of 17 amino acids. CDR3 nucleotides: TGTGCCAGCAGCTTAGCTGTGAGGGACAAAAGGGCAGATACGCAGTATTTT. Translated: CASSLAVRDKRADTQYF.

The CDR3 is CASSLWTENTGELFF. In DNA form, the CDR3 reads TGCGCCAGCAGCTTGTGGACAGAGAACACCGGGGAGCTGTTTTTT. This chain joins TRBV5-1 and TRBJ2-2; the D gene is possibly TRBD1 (6 bases). The ends were cut back, 1 base at V and 1 base at J, with 8 bases in the middle. The germline gives CDR1 SGHRS, CDR2 YFSETQ. The CDR3 is 15 amino acids.

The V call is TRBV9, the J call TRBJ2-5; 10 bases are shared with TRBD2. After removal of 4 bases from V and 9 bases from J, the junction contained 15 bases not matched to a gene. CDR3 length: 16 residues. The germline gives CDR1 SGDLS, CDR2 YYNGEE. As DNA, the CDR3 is TGTGCCAGCAGCCTTAGATGGACTAGCGGTCTCGGGGCCCAGTACTTC. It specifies CASSLRWTSGLGAQYF.

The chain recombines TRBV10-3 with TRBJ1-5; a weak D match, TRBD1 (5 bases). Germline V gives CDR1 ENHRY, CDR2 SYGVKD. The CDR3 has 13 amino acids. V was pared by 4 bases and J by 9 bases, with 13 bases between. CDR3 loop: CAISGGGVMPQHF. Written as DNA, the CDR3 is TGTGCCATCAGTGGCGGAGGGGTAATGCCCCAGCATTTT.

Written as DNA, the CDR3 is TGTGCCAGCACAAGCAAATCCTACAATGAGCAGTTCTTC. It translates to CASTSKSYNEQFF. The chain links TRBV6-4 to TRBJ2-1; D unresolved. Germline-derived CDR1 and CDR2 are MRHNA and SNTAGT. Trimming took 7 bases from V and 1 from J, leaving 8 bases between them. The CDR3 has 13 amino acids.

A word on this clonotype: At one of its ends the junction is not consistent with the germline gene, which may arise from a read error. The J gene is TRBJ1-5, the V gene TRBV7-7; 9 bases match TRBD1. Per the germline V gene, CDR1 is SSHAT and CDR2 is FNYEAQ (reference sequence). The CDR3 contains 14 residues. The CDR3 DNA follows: TGTGCTAGCAGGAAAGGACAGGGGAATCAGCCCCAGCATTTT. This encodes CASRKGQGNQPQHF.

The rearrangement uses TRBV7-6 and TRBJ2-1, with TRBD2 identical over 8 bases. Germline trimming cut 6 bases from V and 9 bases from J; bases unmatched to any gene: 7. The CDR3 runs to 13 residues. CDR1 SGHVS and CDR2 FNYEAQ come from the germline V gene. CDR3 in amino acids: CASSPSGSGEQFF. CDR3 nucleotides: TGTGCCAGCAGTCCCAGCGGGAGTGGTGAGCAGTTCTTC.

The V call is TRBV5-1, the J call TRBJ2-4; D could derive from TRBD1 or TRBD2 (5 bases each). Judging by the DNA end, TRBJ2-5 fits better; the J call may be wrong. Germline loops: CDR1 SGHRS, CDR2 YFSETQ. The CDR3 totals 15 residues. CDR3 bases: TGCGCCAGCAGCTTATCGGGGACGGAAAAGGCGACCCAGTACTTC. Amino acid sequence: CASSLSGTEKATQYF.

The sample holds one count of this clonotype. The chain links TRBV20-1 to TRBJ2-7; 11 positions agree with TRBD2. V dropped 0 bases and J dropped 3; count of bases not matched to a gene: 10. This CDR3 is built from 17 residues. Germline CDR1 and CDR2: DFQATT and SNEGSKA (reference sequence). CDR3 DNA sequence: TGCAGTGCTAGAGATCGAACTAGCGGGAGAGCTGACTACGAGCAGTACTTC. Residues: CSARDRTSGRADYEQYF.